The rows below give T cell receptor beta chains drawn from one sample of a study of patients and donors after allogeneic stem cell transplantation. MiXCR, run by TCRdb on the RT-PCR reads, gives a single entry per CDR3 protein. This table has about 960,000 distinct CDR3 sequences, more than 15% appearing once. Specimen: blood, either unsorted or a sorted T cell fraction (not recorded which). These receptors all stem from a human donor who was either an allogeneic HSCT recipient or a stem cell or donor lymphocyte infusion donor (not recorded which). It is not recorded whose cells these are; they may come from a transplant donor. The CDR3 runs from the conserved cysteine through the conserved F or W. D genes are given only for firm matches. Size tells how often a clone was seen (once, few, many) or the class of an expanded clone, and some rows leave it out.

CDR3 DNA | CDR3 protein | D gene | J gene | clone size | V gene
TGCAGGGGGGGTAATGGCTACAATGAGCAGTTCTTC | CRGGNGYNEQFF | NA | TRBJ2-1 | NA | TRBV20-1
TGTGCCAGTAGTATAGCGGATGGCTACGAGCAGTACTTC | CASSIADGYEQYF | NA | TRBJ2-7 | NA | TRBV19
TGTGCCAGCAGCCCGACCCGGGACAGGCAGCAGTTCTTC | CASSPTRDRQQFF | TRBD1 | TRBJ2-1 | NA | TRBV3-1
TGCAGCGTTGCACGCGGGCACACTGAAGCTTTCTTT | CSVARGHTEAFF | NA | TRBJ1-1 | few | TRBV29-1
TGTGCCAGCAGTGAACGACTAGGGGGTGGGGAGACCCAGTACTTC | CASSERLGGGETQYF | NA | TRBJ2-5 | NA | TRBV25-1
TGTGCCAGCAGTATTAACAGCGGGGGGTCCTACAATGAGCAGTTCTTC | CASSINSGGSYNEQFF | TRBD2 | TRBJ2-1 | few | TRBV12-3/TRBV12-4
TGTGCCAGCGAAGGGCACCGAAACACCATATATTTT | CASEGHRNTIYF | NA | TRBJ1-3 | NA | TRBV21-1
TGTGCCAGCAGTCGGACAGGGGTTACTGAAGCTTTCTTT | CASSRTGVTEAFF | TRBD1 | TRBJ1-1 | few | TRBV12-3/TRBV12-4
TGTGCCAGCAGCCAAGGCGGCGCGGGGGGGCGAGATACGCAGTATTTT | CASSQGGAGGRDTQYF | TRBD2 | TRBJ2-3 | few | TRBV3-1
TGTGCCAGCAGCATTAGCGGGACAAACCAAGAGACCCAGTACTTC | CASSISGTNQETQYF | TRBD2 | TRBJ2-5 | NA | TRBV9
TGTGCCAGCAGCTTTTTCTCAGTGGAACAGCCCCAGCATTTT | CASSFFSVEQPQHF | NA | TRBJ1-5 | NA | TRBV5-5
TGTGCCAGCAGTCTCCACCGGGACAGGGGGGCCCGGGGCAATCAGCCCCAGCATTTT | CASSLHRDRGARGNQPQHF | TRBD1 | TRBJ1-5 | few | TRBV6-2/TRBV6-3
TGTGCCAGCAGTCTCGACAGGGCAGAGAACACCGGGGAGCTGTTTTTT | CASSLDRAENTGELFF | TRBD1 | TRBJ2-2 | few | TRBV12-3/TRBV12-4
TGCAGTGCTAGAGAGAGAGGACTAGCGGGCACAGATACGCAGTATTTT | CSARERGLAGTDTQYF | TRBD2 | TRBJ2-3 | few | TRBV20-1
TGTGCCACCAGTGCGCGGGGTAGAGAGGAGCCCCAGCATTTT | CATSARGREEPQHF | NA | TRBJ1-5 | NA | TRBV24-1
TGTGCCAGCAGGCCCCCAGGGGTTACTAATGAAAAACTGTTTTTT | CASRPPGVTNEKLFF | NA | TRBJ1-4 | many | TRBV12-3/TRBV12-4
TGCAGTGCTAGAGTCCTCGGCAGGACCCTCAACTATGGCTACACCTTC | CSARVLGRTLNYGYTF | NA | TRBJ1-2 | NA | TRBV20-1
TGTGCCAGCAGCCCCAAGGCCAACGGCTACACCTTC | CASSPKANGYTF | NA | TRBJ1-2 | many | TRBV12-3/TRBV12-4
TGTGCCAGCAGTGGGTCCTCGGAGACCCAGTACTTC | CASSGSSETQYF | NA | TRBJ2-5 | few | TRBV2
TGCAGCGTTGCCTTAGGACAGGGGGCTCTGCGTGGCTACACCTTC | CSVALGQGALRGYTF | TRBD1 | TRBJ1-2 | NA | TRBV29-1
TGTGCCAGCAGTGAACTAGGAGTACGATCGCGAGCTTTCTTT | CASSELGVRSRAFF | NA | TRBJ1-1 | few | TRBV6-1
TGCGCCAGCGGGCACAGGGGGGGTCGCGATGGCTACACCTTC | CASGHRGGRDGYTF | TRBD1 | TRBJ1-2 | few | TRBV5-1
TGCAGTGCTACGTTAGCGGGAGACTCCTACAATGAGCAGTTCTTC | CSATLAGDSYNEQFF | TRBD2 | TRBJ2-1 | NA | TRBV20-1
TGTGCCTGGAGTGTATTCCTAGCGGTCAATGAGCAGTTCTTC | CAWSVFLAVNEQFF | TRBD2 | TRBJ2-1 | once | TRBV30
TGTGCCAGCAGTCGCCGGACAGGGAGCACTGAAGCTTTCTTT | CASSRRTGSTEAFF | TRBD1 | TRBJ1-1 | many | TRBV12-3/TRBV12-4
TGCAGTGCTAGCGGCAGGGGGCCTGGCACAGACTATAGCAATCAGCCCCAGCATTTT | CSASGRGPGTDYSNQPQHF | TRBD1 | TRBJ1-5 | NA | TRBV20-1
TGTGCCAGCTCACCCCTCGGACTAGCGGGGATCCAAGAGACCCAGTACTTC | CASSPLGLAGIQETQYF | TRBD2 | TRBJ2-5 | NA | TRBV18
TGTGCCATCAGTGGGACTAGCAATCGAATGACAGATACGCAGTATTTT | CAISGTSNRMTDTQYF | TRBD2 | TRBJ2-3 | few | TRBV10-3
TGTGCCAGCAGCCAAGACAGATGGAGGGGCCAAGAGACCCAGTACTTC | CASSQDRWRGQETQYF | NA | TRBJ2-5 | NA | TRBV3-1
TGCAGTGCTAGAGACCCGGACCGTACTTACACAGATACGCAGTATTTT | CSARDPDRTYTDTQYF | NA | TRBJ2-3 | NA | TRBV20-1
TGTGCCAGCAGCCAAGACTGGGGCGCGAACACCGGGGAGCTGTTTTTT | CASSQDWGANTGELFF | NA | TRBJ2-2 | NA | TRBV7-8
TGCAGTGCCCCACGTTGGAGCGGGGGCCTTAACACCGGGGAGCTGTTTTTT | CSAPRWSGGLNTGELFF | TRBD2 | TRBJ2-2 | few | TRBV20-1
TGTGCCAGCAGTTCGACAGGGGAGTGGGCGAGAAACACCATATATTTT | CASSSTGEWARNTIYF | TRBD1 | TRBJ1-3 | few | TRBV12-3/TRBV12-4
TGTGCCAGCCTGATAGGGACTAGCGGGTTCACCGGGGAGCTGTTTTTT | CASLIGTSGFTGELFF | TRBD2 | TRBJ2-2 | NA | TRBV12-3/TRBV12-4
TGCGCCAGCAGCCCGCGGACAGGACCTCTCCGGACACCCCTCCACTTT | CASSPRTGPLRTPLHF | TRBD1 | TRBJ1-6 | few | TRBV4-1
TGCGCCAGCAGCTTGGGGACAGGGCAGAATTCACCCCTCCACTTT | CASSLGTGQNSPLHF | TRBD1 | TRBJ1-6 | NA | TRBV5-1
TGTGCCAGCAGTTACTCCTCCCCAGCGGGCACAGATACGCAGTATTTT | CASSYSSPAGTDTQYF | NA | TRBJ2-3 | few | TRBV6-2/TRBV6-3
TGCGCCAGCAGCTTCTCAGTTAAGAGCTCCTACGAGCAGTACTTC | CASSFSVKSSYEQYF | NA | TRBJ2-7 | few | TRBV5-1
TGCAGTGCTCACGCCGGCTTACTACCGGCGGGTGAGCAGTTCTTC | CSAHAGLLPAGEQFF | NA | TRBJ2-1 | few | TRBV20-1
TGTGCCAGCCTTAGGGACAGGGCCCCCGGAGGGTCTAATTCACCCCTCCACTTT | CASLRDRAPGGSNSPLHF | TRBD1 | TRBJ1-6 | NA | TRBV6-1
TGTGCCAGCAGCCAAGCGGGACAGAGCTACGAGCAGTACTTC | CASSQAGQSYEQYF | TRBD1 | TRBJ2-7 | NA | TRBV3-1
TGTGCCAGCAGCTCATCCGGGACACCTGACACAGATACGCAGTATTTT | CASSSSGTPDTDTQYF | NA | TRBJ2-3 | NA | TRBV7-9
TGCGCCAGCAGCTTGTCGAGATCGGGACATAGGGTCACTGAAGCTTTCTTT | CASSLSRSGHRVTEAFF | NA | TRBJ1-1 | few | TRBV5-1
TGCAGTGCTGTCCGCCGGGACGGGGGTTACGAGCAGTACTTC | CSAVRRDGGYEQYF | NA | TRBJ2-7 | few | TRBV20-1
TGCGCCAGCAGCCTCCAGGACGTCATGAACACTGAAGCTTTCTTT | CASSLQDVMNTEAFF | NA | TRBJ1-1 | few | TRBV4-1
TGTGCCAGCAGTTACTTGTCCGGGACAGGTGCGTCCACCGGGGAGCTGTTTTTT | CASSYLSGTGASTGELFF | TRBD1 | TRBJ2-2 | NA | TRBV6-5
TGTGCCAGCAGTGAACCGGGAATAGGTCAGCCCCAGCATTTT | CASSEPGIGQPQHF | NA | TRBJ1-5 | NA | TRBV25-1
TGCGCCAGCAGCTTGGGGGGGCCTAACAATGAGCAGTTCTTC | CASSLGGPNNEQFF | NA | TRBJ2-1 | NA | TRBV5-1
TGTGCCAGCTCACCTCGCGCCCCCTCAGGGGTCCAAGGTTCCGGGGAGCTGTTTTTT | CASSPRAPSGVQGSGELFF | NA | TRBJ2-2 | few | TRBV18
TGTGCCAGCAGCTCCAGGGGGCGTCCAGGCACAGATACGCAGTATTTT | CASSSRGRPGTDTQYF | TRBD1 | TRBJ2-3 | few | TRBV11-2
TGTGCCAGCAGCATCCTCCGGGACGGTGGCTACACCTTC | CASSILRDGGYTF | NA | TRBJ1-2 | few | TRBV11-2
TGTGCCAGCAGTTACCGGTTCGGTGACGGAGCGCCTTCTACGAAGCAGTACTTC | CASSYRFGDGAPSTKQYF | NA | TRBJ2-7 | few | TRBV6-2/TRBV6-3
TGTGCCAGCAGCTTACCTAAGGGGCGCGCTGAAGCTTTCTTT | CASSLPKGRAEAFF | NA | TRBJ1-1 | NA | TRBV11-2
TGTGCCAGCAGCCGGGCCGGGACTATCAATGAGCAGTTCTTC | CASSRAGTINEQFF | TRBD2 | TRBJ2-1 | NA | TRBV5-6
TGCAGTGCTCCCCTGAGCTCTGGGGCCAACGTCCTGACTTTC | CSAPLSSGANVLTF | NA | TRBJ2-6 | few | TRBV20-1
TGTGCCAGCAAGAGATACGGGACTCCCTCCTACGAGCAGTACTTC | CASKRYGTPSYEQYF | NA | TRBJ2-7 | NA | TRBV6-2/TRBV6-3